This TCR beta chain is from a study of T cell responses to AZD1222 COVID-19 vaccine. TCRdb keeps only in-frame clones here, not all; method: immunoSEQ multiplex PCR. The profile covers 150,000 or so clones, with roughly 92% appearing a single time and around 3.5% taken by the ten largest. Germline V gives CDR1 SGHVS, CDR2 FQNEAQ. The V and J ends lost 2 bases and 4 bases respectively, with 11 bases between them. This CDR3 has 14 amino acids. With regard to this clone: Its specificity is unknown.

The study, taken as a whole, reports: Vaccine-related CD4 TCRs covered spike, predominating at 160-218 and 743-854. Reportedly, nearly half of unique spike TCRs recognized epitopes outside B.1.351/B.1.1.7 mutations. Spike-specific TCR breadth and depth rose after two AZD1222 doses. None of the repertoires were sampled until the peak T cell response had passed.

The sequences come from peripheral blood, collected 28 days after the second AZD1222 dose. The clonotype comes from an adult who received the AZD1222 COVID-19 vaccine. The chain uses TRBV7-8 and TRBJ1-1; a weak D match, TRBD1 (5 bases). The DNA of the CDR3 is TGTGCCAGCAGCTTATCCGGGGGGAGCACTGAAGCTTTCTTT. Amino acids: CASSLSGGSTEAFF. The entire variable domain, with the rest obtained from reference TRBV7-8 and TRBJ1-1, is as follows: GAGVSQSPRYKVAKRGQDVALRCDPISGHVSLFWYQQALGQGPEFLTYFQNEAQLDKSGLPSDRFFAERPEGSVSTLKIQRTQQEDSAVYLCASSLSGGSTEAFFGQGTRLTVV.